This entry lists 7 T cell receptor beta chains sequenced from one sample in a study of T cell repertoires in cytomegalovirus infection. TCRdb independently ran MiXCR on the reads; one entry per CDR3 protein. Among approximately 76,000 distinct CDR3 sequences, roughly 3.7% were seen once, and the ten largest hold approximately 5%. Source material: PBMCs. The receptors derive from a human donor in good health (CMV status not recorded). Some clones in this sample may be carry-over from other donors' samples.

This clonotype was found many times. The gene calls are TRBV9 and TRBJ1-1; the D is unclear. V lost 4 bases and J lost 11, with 9 bases in between. Germline-derived CDR1 and CDR2 are SGDLS and YYNGEE. This CDR3 contains 10 residues. This chain's CDR3 is CASSPRPAFF. Written as DNA, the CDR3 is TGTGCCAGCAGCCCCCGCCCGGCTTTCTTT.

There are many counts of this clonotype. The chain joins TRBV19 to TRBJ2-1; no definite D call. This CDR3 region has 13 residues. The germline V gene encodes CDR1 LNHDA and CDR2 SQIVND (reference sequence). V dropped 1 base and J dropped 8 bases, with 9 bases sitting between them. CDR3 region: CASSIVNLHEQFF. CDR3 DNA: TGTGCCAGTAGTATAGTCAACTTGCATGAGCAGTTCTTC.

This clonotype came up many times. V usage is TRBV7-3 and J usage is TRBJ1-1; TRBD1 agrees at 7 bases. CDR3 size: 14 residues. Germline CDR1 is SGHTA and CDR2 is FQGTGA. Losses at the gene ends were 5 bases for V and 2 bases for J; bases not matched to a gene: 5. The chain's CDR3 is CASSRQGGNTEAFF. The CDR3 bases are TGTGCCAGCAGCCGCCAGGGGGGAAACACTGAAGCTTTCTTT.

This clonotype was counted at least ten times. This sequence joins TRBV2 and TRBJ1-2; 12 bases line up with TRBD1. Germline V gives CDR1 SNHLY, CDR2 FYNNEI. This CDR3 comprises 21 residues. V dropped 7 bases and J dropped 4; count of bases not matched to a gene: 25. CDR3 nucleotides: TGTGCCAGCACCCAGAGCCGGGACAGGGGGCGCGTGTTGGGCGGTCTCTATGGCTACACCTTC. Translation gives CASTQSRDRGRVLGGLYGYTF.

This clonotype was seen ten or more times. This sequence joins TRBV7-2 and TRBJ1-5; D remains ambiguous. The CDR3 consists of 15 residues. Germline CDR1 reads SGHTA; CDR2 reads FQGNSA. Trimming cost V 5 bases and J 6 bases, with 17 bases left between them. The CDR3 loop reads CASSKESLFGQPQHF. CDR3 coding DNA: TGTGCCAGCAGCAAAGAGTCTTTATTTGGTCAGCCCCAGCATTTT.

This clonotype was seen at least ten times. The gene calls are TRBV19 and TRBJ1-2, with a tentative D call TRBD1 (6 bases). There are 14 residues in the CDR3. V dropped 5 bases and J dropped 3 bases, with 13 bases sitting between them. Germline CDR1 is LNHDA and CDR2 is SQIVND (reference sequence). The CDR3 DNA sequence: TGTGCCAGTAGTCCCATGGACAGCTACTATGGCTACACCTTC. This codes for CASSPMDSYYGYTF.

In this sample, this clonotype turned up many times. The V call is TRBV5-5, the J call TRBJ1-5, with 9 bases fitting TRBD1. Germline values: CDR1 SGHKS, CDR2 YYEKEE (reference sequence). The CDR3 consists of 16 residues. Trimming took 1 base from V and 4 from J; bases not matched to a gene: 6. CDR3 sequence: CASSLTTGTGNQPQHF. Written as DNA, the CDR3 is TGTGCCAGCAGCTTGACGACCGGGACAGGGAATCAGCCCCAGCATTTT. Combining the CDR3 with reference TRBV5-5 and TRBJ1-5 gives the whole variable domain DAGVTQSPTHLIKTRGQQVTLRCSPISGHKSVSWYQQVLGQGPQFIFQYYEKEERGRGNFPDRFSARQFPNYSSELNVNALLLGDSALYLCASSLTTGTGNQPQHFGDGTRLSIL.